A single count supports the clone carrying this T cell receptor (beta chain). Its antigen is unknown. The data originate from a study of cytomegalovirus exposure and HLA in healthy donors. Study-level information: The approximately 130 validation repertoires matched the approximately 670 first-cohort repertoires in platform, a later analysis reported. Study-level results: Cytomegalovirus association was listed for about 170 TCR beta chains.

Data came from immunoSEQ multiplex PCR; TCRdb stores just in-frame clones and leaves some out. This table holds 150,000 to 250,000 clones, 75% to 85% found once. The donors were members of the validation cohort comprising some 120 subjects, separate from the roughly 690-subject first cohort. Sequencing used PBMCs. The TCR sequence derives from a woman aged 30 to 39 in good health and CMV-seropositive.

CDR3 residues: CASSQDPTMYNEQFF. DNA of the CDR3: TGCGCCAGCAGCCAAGATCCGACTATGTACAATGAGCAGTTCTTC. V is TRBV4-1 and J is TRBJ2-1, with D maybe TRBD2 (5 bases). Germline V gives CDR1 MGHRA, CDR2 YSYEKL. The V and J ends lost 0 bases and 4 bases respectively, with 10 bases between them. The length of the CDR3 is 15 residues.